This is a list of T cell receptor beta chains from one sample in a study of T cells in localized non-small cell lung cancer. The protocol was immunoSEQ multiplex PCR, while the TCRdb copy is restricted to in-frame clones and leaves out a portion. The sample holds tens of thousands of clones, 90% to 95% seen once. The material was peripheral blood, obtained before any cancer treatment. Receptors were obtained from a female donor aged 60 or older with stage I lung adenocarcinoma. Each CDR3 is given with its conserved first and last residue. Each record gives: V gene, J gene, CDR3 protein.

TRBV5-1	TRBJ2-1	CASSLSSGGLSSYNEQFF
TRBV28	TRBJ2-4	CASSKGGPSHNIQYF
TRBV2	TRBJ1-5	CASSRDLHGNQPQHF
TRBV7-9	TRBJ1-1	CASILLPGGRNTEAFF
TRBV9	TRBJ1-1	CASTGQQLNTEAFF
TRBV5-6	TRBJ1-2	CASSRDRKDGYTF
TRBV15	TRBJ1-3	CATSEISGNTIYF
TRBV2	TRBJ2-1	CASTGTNTYNEQFF
TRBV15	TRBJ1-2	CATSRETVYGYTF
TRBV15	TRBJ2-7	CATSRDRYGGEQYF
TRBV6-5	TRBJ1-1	CASSYGLARTEAFF
TRBV5-6	TRBJ1-2	CASSPTGVNGGYTF
TRBV5-1	TRBJ2-7	CASSLEGGDRGPRQYF
TRBV13	TRBJ2-7	CASRRGVLEQYF
TRBV2	TRBJ2-1	CASSGGLAGSGEQFF
TRBV4-1	TRBJ1-2	CASSQFHTANTNYGYTF
TRBV19	TRBJ1-2	CASSGGTPNYGYTF
TRBV11-3	TRBJ1-1	CASSLQGSEAFF
TRBV19	TRBJ2-5	CASSMVRAGGTQYF
TRBV19	TRBJ2-2	CASSIGTSGGAIGELFF
TRBV11-2	TRBJ1-2	CASTPGPGPAGGGYTF
TRBV7-9	TRBJ2-1	CASSQGNEQFF
TRBV29-1	TRBJ1-4	CSVVGFCEKLFF
TRBV28	TRBJ2-3	CASRNRRDTQYF
TRBV7-2	TRBJ2-2	CASSFGRSTGELFF
TRBV6-6	TRBJ2-1	CASSYSTGTMNNEQFF
TRBV5-5	TRBJ2-7	CASTKRGQGPREQYF
TRBV14	TRBJ1-2	CASSQDRRATGGGYTF
TRBV6-6	TRBJ1-6	CASSYGGGRANSPLHF
TRBV18	TRBJ2-2	CASSPDRTNTGELFF